A selection of T cell receptor beta chains follows, all from one sample in a study of cytomegalovirus exposure and HLA in healthy donors. Clones were sequenced by immunoSEQ multiplex PCR, and TCRdb holds only the in-frame ones, with some missing. The data show 98,000 or so clones, approximately 80% seen once. The material sequenced was PBMCs. The receptors here all came from a woman aged 40 to 50 in good health and CMV-seronegative. CDR3s include the opening cysteine and the closing phenylalanine or tryptophan. A D gene is named only where the DNA matches it firmly.

14 TRBV19 NA CASSIGRTNQPQHF
14 TRBV28 NA CASKAAVSTDTQYF
17 TRBV5-1 NA CASSLDHSLLAKNIQYF
16 TRBV5-3 TRBD2 CAGGLAGTCSYNEQFF
12 TRBV29-1 TRBD1 CSVVRGNYGYTF
15 TRBV7-2 NA CASSLEGSSYNEQFF
15 TRBV19 NA CASSKSATGNTEAFF
15 TRBV7-3 TRBD2 CASSGPPSGGETQYF
14 TRBV25-1 TRBD1 CASSDGTGGDTQYF
15 TRBV7-2 TRBD1 CASSSQGAQWVEQYF
13 TRBV7-3 NA CASSRLDNNEQFF
15 TRBV2 TRBD2 CASSDIGTSGGEQFF
16 TRBV6-4 TRBD2 CASSELAGGPPDTQYF
13 TRBV7-3 NA CASSPSPGSTQYF
14 TRBV5-1 NA CASSADSSNQPQHF
16 TRBV27 TRBD1 CASSASGTGWADTQYF
15 TRBV6-1 TRBD1 CASFVQGVTNTEAFF
15 TRBV29-1 TRBD1 CSVEDPRGLGGGYTF
15 TRBV7-9 NA CASSRDGLSRGGYTF
15 TRBV9 NA CASSVGATTNEKLFF
15 TRBV18 NA CASSPPRTTLAEQFF
15 TRBV25-1 NA CASSGLRDTSYEQYF